Listed below are T cell receptor beta chains from one sample, sequenced in a study of T-cell reconstitution after alpha-beta-depleted transplantation in children. One entry per CDR3 protein, called by TCRdb with MiXCR from the PCR reads. The table lists around 420,000 distinct CDR3 sequences, 15% to 20% of them singletons. Specimen: PBMCs, mostly from graft donor cells, collected 360 days after TCRalphabeta/CD19-depleted stem cell transplant. The source of these receptors is a boy less than two years old who had a stem cell transplant for Wiskott-Aldrich syndrome, so the T cells may come from the graft donor. Each CDR3 is given with its conserved first and last residue. A D gene is named only where the DNA matches it firmly. The size of a clone is reported for some rows only, either as once, few or many, or as a class for expanded clones.

J: TRBJ2-5
V: TRBV20-1
size: few
D: TRBD2
DNA: TGCAGTGCTAGAATCCTAGCGGGGAGGCAAGAGACCCAGTACTTC
CDR3: CSARILAGRQETQYF

J: TRBJ2-1
V: TRBV30
size: .
D: TRBD2
DNA: TGTGCCTGGACTAGCGGGAGTATCTACAATGAGCAGTTCTTC
CDR3: CAWTSGSIYNEQFF

J: TRBJ2-7
V: TRBV12-3/TRBV12-4
size: .
D: TRBD2
DNA: TGTGCCAGCAGTTTCCCCGCAGGCGATTATAGTAAGCGGGAGGGCACCTTCTACGAGCAGTACTTC
CDR3: CASSFPAGDYSKREGTFYEQYF

J: TRBJ2-1
V: TRBV27
size: .
D: .
DNA: TGTGCCAGCCGGGACTTGGCGCTTAATGAGCAGTTCTTC
CDR3: CASRDLALNEQFF

J: TRBJ2-5
V: TRBV12-3/TRBV12-4
size: few
D: .
DNA: TGTGCCAGCAGTTTAGTAAATAAGGGTTTGAACCAAGAGACCCAGTACTTC
CDR3: CASSLVNKGLNQETQYF

J: TRBJ2-7
V: TRBV5-5
size: few
D: TRBD1
DNA: TGTGCCAGCAGCTTAACCCGCACAGGGGCGAACGAGCAGTACTTC
CDR3: CASSLTRTGANEQYF

J: TRBJ2-3
V: TRBV7-8
size: .
D: .
DNA: TGTGCCAGCCAAAAGGGCAGGCTGCCAGATACGCAGTATTTT
CDR3: CASQKGRLPDTQYF

J: TRBJ2-6
V: TRBV18
size: .
D: TRBD1
DNA: TGTGCCAGCCGGCCCGGGACAGGGAACTCTGGGGCCAACGTCCTGACTTTC
CDR3: CASRPGTGNSGANVLTF

J: TRBJ2-2
V: TRBV5-1
size: few
D: TRBD2
DNA: TGCGCCAGCAGCTTGACCAAGACTAGCAGCACCGGGGAGCTGTTTTTT
CDR3: CASSLTKTSSTGELFF

J: TRBJ2-1
V: TRBV10-3
size: .
D: TRBD2
DNA: TGTGCCATCAGTGGACTAGCGGGGGGCGTGAATGAGCAGTTCTTC
CDR3: CAISGLAGGVNEQFF

J: TRBJ2-7
V: TRBV6-2/TRBV6-3
size: .
D: .
DNA: TGTGCCAGCACTCAGGACTTCCGGCAGTACTTC
CDR3: CASTQDFRQYF

J: TRBJ2-1
V: TRBV29-1
size: .
D: .
DNA: TGCAGCGTCCCCTTAGGGAATGAGCAGTTCTTC
CDR3: CSVPLGNEQFF

J: TRBJ1-2
V: TRBV27
size: few
D: .
DNA: TGTGCCAGCAGCCCCCGGGCAGGAAGAAACTATGGCTACACCTTC
CDR3: CASSPRAGRNYGYTF

J: TRBJ2-1
V: TRBV15
size: .
D: .
DNA: TGTGCCACCAGCAACACGGTTGAGCAGTTCTTC
CDR3: CATSNTVEQFF

J: TRBJ2-3
V: TRBV27
size: few
D: .
DNA: TGTGCCAGCAGTTTCAGCGGAGCCACAGATACGCAGTATTTT
CDR3: CASSFSGATDTQYF

J: TRBJ2-1
V: TRBV19
size: few
D: TRBD2
DNA: TGTGCCAGTAGTATCGGACTAGCGGGCAATGAGCAGTTCTTC
CDR3: CASSIGLAGNEQFF

J: TRBJ2-5
V: TRBV18
size: .
D: .
DNA: TGTGCCAGCTCACCGAAACTCGTTCAAGAGACCCAGTACTTC
CDR3: CASSPKLVQETQYF

J: TRBJ2-3
V: TRBV28
size: few
D: TRBD1
DNA: TGTGCCAGCAGTACGTCCGGGACAGGGGCACACGATACGCAGTATTTT
CDR3: CASSTSGTGAHDTQYF

J: TRBJ2-1
V: TRBV20-1
size: .
D: TRBD1
DNA: TGCAGTGCTAGAGGCACCGGGACAGGTAACTCCTACAATGAGCAGTTCTTC
CDR3: CSARGTGTGNSYNEQFF

J: TRBJ2-1
V: TRBV7-8
size: few
D: .
DNA: TGTGCCAGCAGCTTAGATCGCAGGGGGGCCTACAATGAGCAGTTCTTC
CDR3: CASSLDRRGAYNEQFF

J: TRBJ2-7
V: TRBV5-4
size: .
D: TRBD1
DNA: TGTGCCAGCAGCAACCCCGGGACAGGAACCTACGAGCAGTACTTC
CDR3: CASSNPGTGTYEQYF

J: TRBJ2-1
V: TRBV7-2
size: .
D: TRBD2
DNA: TGTGCCAGCAGCTTCTATACTAGCGGGAGGGATGAGCAGTTCTTC
CDR3: CASSFYTSGRDEQFF

J: TRBJ2-1
V: TRBV7-6
size: few
D: .
DNA: TGTGCCAGCAGCTTTTTATTAGGAGGTCCCTCCTACAATGAGCAGTTCTTC
CDR3: CASSFLLGGPSYNEQFF

J: TRBJ2-2
V: TRBV9
size: many
D: .
DNA: TGCGCCAGCAGCCCAAGGGCCGGGGAGCTGTTTTTT
CDR3: CASSPRAGELFF

J: TRBJ1-5
V: TRBV12-3/TRBV12-4
size: .
D: TRBD1
DNA: TGTGCCAGCAGTCCCGCGACAGGGGTAGGGCAGCCCCAGCATTTT
CDR3: CASSPATGVGQPQHF

J: TRBJ1-1
V: TRBV6-1
size: few
D: .
DNA: TGTGCCAGCAGTGAAGTCCTGGTGGGAGGCACTGAAGCTTTCTTT
CDR3: CASSEVLVGGTEAFF

J: TRBJ2-7
V: TRBV7-9
size: .
D: .
DNA: TGTGCCAGCAGCTTAGGCGGTTCCCCTTCCTACGAGCAGTACTTC
CDR3: CASSLGGSPSYEQYF